This TCR beta chain was captured in a study of tumor-infiltrating lymphocytes in primary liver carcinoma. This clonotype occurred once. Its antigen is not known. The junction differs from germline at one of its ends, possibly a read error. General study results and limits: Tumors and blood were compared for top-250-clone fraction, and tumors had the significantly higher value (p = 0.039).

TCR beta cDNA was made from 450 to 500 ng total RNA with a constant-region primer. Three rounds of nested multiplex PCR with slightly modified ARM-PCR produced TCR beta libraries. Running 9 to 11 cycles apiece, the first two PCR rounds relied on TRBV1-TRBV30 forward primers together with a C-beta reverse primer. MiXCR was run by TCRdb on the multiplex PCR reads, yielding one entry per CDR3 protein. The table has 20,000 to 25,000 distinct CDR3 sequences, roughly 78% seen once. Extraction of RNA together with DNA used about 17-30 mg of unsorted bulk tissue. CDR3 size: 17 residues. Germline V lookup: CDR1 MGHRA, CDR2 YSYEKL.

The chain carries TRBV4-1 and TRBJ2-6, with D possibly matching TRBD2 (6 bases). The TCR was taken from a man aged 35-49 years with primary liver carcinoma and hepatitis B virus infection. The sequenced sample was liver tumor tissue from sampling region 1. As for subset: tumor region T1, superior pole. The DNA of the CDR3 is TGTGCCAGCAGCCAAGAACCCGCGGGGTCTGGGGCCAACGTCCTGAATTTC. Its protein is CASSQEPAGSGANVLNF.